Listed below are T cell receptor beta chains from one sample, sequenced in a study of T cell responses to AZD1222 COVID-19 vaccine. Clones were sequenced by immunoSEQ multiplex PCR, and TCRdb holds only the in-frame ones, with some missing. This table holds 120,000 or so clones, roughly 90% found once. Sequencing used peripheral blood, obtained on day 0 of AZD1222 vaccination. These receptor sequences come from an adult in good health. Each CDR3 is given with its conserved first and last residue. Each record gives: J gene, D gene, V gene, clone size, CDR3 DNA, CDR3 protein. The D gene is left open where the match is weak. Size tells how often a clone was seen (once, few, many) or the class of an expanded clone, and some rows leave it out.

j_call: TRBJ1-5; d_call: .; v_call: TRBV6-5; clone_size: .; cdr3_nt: TGTGCCAGCATGCAGTATTATAGCAATCAGCCCCAGCATTTT; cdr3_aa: CASMQYYSNQPQHF
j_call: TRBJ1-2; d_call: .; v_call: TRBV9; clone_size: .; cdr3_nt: TGTGCCAGCAGCGGGAATTCCGGGACGATCTATGGCTACACCTTC; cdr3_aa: CASSGNSGTIYGYTF
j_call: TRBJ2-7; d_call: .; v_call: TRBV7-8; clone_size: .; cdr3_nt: TGTGCCAGCAGCCACTCCATAGCGGACACTTACGAGCAGTACTTC; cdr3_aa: CASSHSIADTYEQYF
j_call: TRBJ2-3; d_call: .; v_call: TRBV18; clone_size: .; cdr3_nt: TGTGCCAGCTCATCTGGACCCACAGATACGCAGTATTTT; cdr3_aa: CASSSGPTDTQYF
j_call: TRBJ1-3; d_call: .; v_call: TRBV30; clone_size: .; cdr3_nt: TGTGCCTGGAGGCCCACAGGTTCCAGCTCTGGAAACACCATATATTTT; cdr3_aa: CAWRPTGSSSGNTIYF
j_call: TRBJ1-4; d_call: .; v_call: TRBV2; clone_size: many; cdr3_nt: TGTGCCAGCATGGTAGAGATCGGCAAGGAAAAACTGTTTTTT; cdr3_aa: CASMVEIGKEKLFF
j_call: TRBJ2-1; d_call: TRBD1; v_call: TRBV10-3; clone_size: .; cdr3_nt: TGTGCCATCAGCCAGGACAGGGGCTCCTACAATGAGCAGTTCTTC; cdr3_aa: CAISQDRGSYNEQFF
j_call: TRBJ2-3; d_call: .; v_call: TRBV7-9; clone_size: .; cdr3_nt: TGTGCCAGCAGTAAGGGCGTCCGCGGCCCTAGCACAGATACGCAGTATTTT; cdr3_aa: CASSKGVRGPSTDTQYF
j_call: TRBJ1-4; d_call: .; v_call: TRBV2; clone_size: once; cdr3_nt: TGTGCCAGCAGTGACCCGACAGAACTTAGAGAAAAACTGTTTTTT; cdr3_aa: CASSDPTELREKLFF
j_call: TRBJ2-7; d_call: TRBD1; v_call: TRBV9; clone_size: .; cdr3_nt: TGTGCCAGCAGCGTAGCCCCCGGGACAGCCTACGAGCAGTACTTC; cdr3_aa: CASSVAPGTAYEQYF
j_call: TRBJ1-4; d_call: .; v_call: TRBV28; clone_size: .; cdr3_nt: TGTGCCAGCAGTTCCAACCGGGACCTATTTGAAAAACTGTTTTTT; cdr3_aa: CASSSNRDLFEKLFF
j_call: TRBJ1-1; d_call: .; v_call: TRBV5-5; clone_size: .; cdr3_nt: TGTGCCAGCAGCCTGGACTGGATGAACACTGAAGCTTTCTTT; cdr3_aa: CASSLDWMNTEAFF
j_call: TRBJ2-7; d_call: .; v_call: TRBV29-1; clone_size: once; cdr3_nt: TGCAGCGTTGACGACTTTTCCTACGAGCAGTACTTC; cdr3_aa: CSVDDFSYEQYF
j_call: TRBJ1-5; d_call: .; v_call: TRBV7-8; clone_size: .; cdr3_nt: TGTGCCAGCAGCCCCGGGGTAACCCAGCATTTT; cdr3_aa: CASSPGVTQHF
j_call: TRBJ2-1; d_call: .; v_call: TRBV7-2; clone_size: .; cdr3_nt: TGTGCCAGCAGCACACGACAAGGGAATGAGCAGTTCTTC; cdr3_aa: CASSTRQGNEQFF
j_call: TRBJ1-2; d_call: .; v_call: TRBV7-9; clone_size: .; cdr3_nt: TGTGCCAGCAGCTTTGGCGCAAACTATGGCTACACCTTC; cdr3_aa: CASSFGANYGYTF
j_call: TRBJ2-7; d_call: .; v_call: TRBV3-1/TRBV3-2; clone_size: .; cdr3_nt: TGTGCCAGCAGCCTGCCCGGGGTCCTCTACGAGCAGTACTTC; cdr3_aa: CASSLPGVLYEQYF
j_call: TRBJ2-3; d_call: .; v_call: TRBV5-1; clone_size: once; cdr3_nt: TGCGCCAGCAGCCGTCTAACGGGAACAGATACGCAGTATTTT; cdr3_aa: CASSRLTGTDTQYF
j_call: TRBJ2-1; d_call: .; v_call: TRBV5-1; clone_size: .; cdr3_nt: TGCGCCAGCAGCTTGGGAGGGTACAATGAGCAGTTCTTC; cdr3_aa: CASSLGGYNEQFF
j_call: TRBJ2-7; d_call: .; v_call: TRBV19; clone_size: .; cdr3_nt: TGTGCCAGTAGTGTAACGACCTCCTACGAGCAGTACTTC; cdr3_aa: CASSVTTSYEQYF
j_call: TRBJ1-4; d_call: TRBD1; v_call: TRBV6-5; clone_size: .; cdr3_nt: TGTGCCAGCAGTTACGATAGACAGGGCGGAGAAAAACTGTTTTTT; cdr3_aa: CASSYDRQGGEKLFF
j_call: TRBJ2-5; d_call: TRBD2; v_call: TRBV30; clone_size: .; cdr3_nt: TGTGCCTGGAGTTTGACTAGCGGGAGTGGTGAGACCCAGTACTTC; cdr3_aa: CAWSLTSGSGETQYF
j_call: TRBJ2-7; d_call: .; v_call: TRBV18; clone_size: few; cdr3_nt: TGTGCCAGCTCACTCGCCGGGCCTACGGAGCAGTACTTC; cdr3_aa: CASSLAGPTEQYF
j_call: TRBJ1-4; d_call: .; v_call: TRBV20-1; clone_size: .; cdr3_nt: TGCAGTGCTAAGTCTGAAAAACTGTTTTTT; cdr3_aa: CSAKSEKLFF
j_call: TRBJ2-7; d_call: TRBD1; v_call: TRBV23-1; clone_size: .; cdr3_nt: TGCGCCAGCAGTCAACCCCGCCCGAGGACAGGGGAGTGGTACGAGCAGTACTTC; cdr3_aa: CASSQPRPRTGEWYEQYF
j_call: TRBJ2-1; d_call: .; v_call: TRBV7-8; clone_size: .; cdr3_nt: TGTGCCAGCAGCCCCCGGAGGTCCTACAATGAGCAGTTCTTC; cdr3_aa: CASSPRRSYNEQFF
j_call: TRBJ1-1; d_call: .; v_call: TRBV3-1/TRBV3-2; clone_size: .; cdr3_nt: TGTGCCAGCAGCCAGGGGAAGACCAAAGCTTTCTTT; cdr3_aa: CASSQGKTKAFF
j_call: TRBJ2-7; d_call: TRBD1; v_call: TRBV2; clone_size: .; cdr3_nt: TGTGCCAGCAGTGGGGAGAGGGGGCCGGAAGAGCAGTACTTC; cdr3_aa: CASSGERGPEEQYF
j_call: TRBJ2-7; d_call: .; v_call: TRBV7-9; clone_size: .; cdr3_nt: TGTGCCAGCGGGGAGAACTCCTACGAGCAGTACTTC; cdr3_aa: CASGENSYEQYF
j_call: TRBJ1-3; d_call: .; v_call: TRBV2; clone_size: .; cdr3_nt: TGTGCCAGCAGTGGGGACTCTGGAAACACCATATATTTT; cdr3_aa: CASSGDSGNTIYF
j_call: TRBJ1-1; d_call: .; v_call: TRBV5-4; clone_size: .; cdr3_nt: TGTGCCAGCAGCTATTTGGGAACTGAAGCTTTCTTT; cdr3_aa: CASSYLGTEAFF
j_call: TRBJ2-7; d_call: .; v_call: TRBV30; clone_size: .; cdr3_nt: TGTGCCTGGAGTGTTAGGGGGGGAGTCCGATACGAGCAGTACTTC; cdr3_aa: CAWSVRGGVRYEQYF
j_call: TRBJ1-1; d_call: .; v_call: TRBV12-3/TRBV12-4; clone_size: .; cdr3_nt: TGTGCCAGCAGTCCCCGACGGACTGAAGCTTTCTTT; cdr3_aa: CASSPRRTEAFF
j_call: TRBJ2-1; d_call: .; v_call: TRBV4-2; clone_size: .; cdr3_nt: TGTGCCAGCACCCCCCAGTTTCCCTACAATGAGCAGTTCTTC; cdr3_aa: CASTPQFPYNEQFF
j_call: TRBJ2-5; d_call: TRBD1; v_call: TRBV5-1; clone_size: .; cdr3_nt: TGCGCCAGCAGCGTGGGGACAGTCGGCCGGGAGACCCAGTACTTC; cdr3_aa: CASSVGTVGRETQYF
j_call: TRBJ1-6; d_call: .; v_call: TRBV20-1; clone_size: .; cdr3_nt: TGCAGTGGAGGGGAGAATTCACCCCTCCACTTT; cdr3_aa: CSGGENSPLHF
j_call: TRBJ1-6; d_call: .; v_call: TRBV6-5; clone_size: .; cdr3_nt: TGTGCCAGCAGTTTTCAGGGAGATAATTCACCCCTCCACTTT; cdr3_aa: CASSFQGDNSPLHF
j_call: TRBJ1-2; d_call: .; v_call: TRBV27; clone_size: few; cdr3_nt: TGTGCCAGCAGCCTCGACAAGTCTCTTGGCTACACCTTC; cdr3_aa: CASSLDKSLGYTF
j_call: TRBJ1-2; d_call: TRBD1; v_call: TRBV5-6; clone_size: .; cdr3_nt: TGTGCCAGCAGCACGGAAGAGACAGGGTTGCGTGGCTACACCTTC; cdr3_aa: CASSTEETGLRGYTF
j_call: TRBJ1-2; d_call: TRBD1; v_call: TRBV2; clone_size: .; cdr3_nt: TGTGCCAGCAGCCTACCGACAGGGAGAGGCTACACCTTC; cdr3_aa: CASSLPTGRGYTF
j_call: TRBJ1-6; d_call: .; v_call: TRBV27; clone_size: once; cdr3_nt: TGTGCCAGCAGTAACCTCCGGGGGCCCCTCCACTTT; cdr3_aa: CASSNLRGPLHF
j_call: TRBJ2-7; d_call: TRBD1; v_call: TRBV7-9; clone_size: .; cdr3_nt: TGTGCCAGCCTTTCCACGGGACAGGCCACCTACGAGCAGTACTTC; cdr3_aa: CASLSTGQATYEQYF
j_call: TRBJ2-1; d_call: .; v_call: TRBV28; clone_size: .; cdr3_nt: TGTGCCAGTATAGGACCTTTTAGCGGATCTGCCTACAATGAGCAGTTCTTC; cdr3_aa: CASIGPFSGSAYNEQFF
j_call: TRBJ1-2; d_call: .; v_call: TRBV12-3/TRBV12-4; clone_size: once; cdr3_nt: TGTGCCAGCAGTTTTACCCCCAGACTCGGCTACACCTTC; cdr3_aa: CASSFTPRLGYTF
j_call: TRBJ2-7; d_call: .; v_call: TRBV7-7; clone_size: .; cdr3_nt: TGTGCCAGCAGCTTAGGTATAGGGACTCGTCCATTCGGCCCCGCCTACGAGCAGTACTTC; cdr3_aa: CASSLGIGTRPFGPAYEQYF
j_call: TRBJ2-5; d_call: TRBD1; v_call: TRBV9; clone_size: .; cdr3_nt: TGTGCCAGCAGCGTCTCCGCAGGGGGCTTGGAGACCCAGTACTTC; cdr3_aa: CASSVSAGGLETQYF
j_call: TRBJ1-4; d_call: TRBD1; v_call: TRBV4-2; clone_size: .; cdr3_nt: TGTGCCAGCAGCCAAGGCAGGGCAGGGGGCGATGAAAAACTGTTTTTT; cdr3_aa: CASSQGRAGGDEKLFF
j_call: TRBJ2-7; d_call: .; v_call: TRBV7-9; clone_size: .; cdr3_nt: TGTGCCAGCAGCTTATTTTCAGGGCGATCCTACGAGCAGTACTTC; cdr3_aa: CASSLFSGRSYEQYF
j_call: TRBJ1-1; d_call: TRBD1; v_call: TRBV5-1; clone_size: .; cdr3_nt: TGCGCCAGCAGCTTCCAGGACAGGGGGCGGTCTGAAGCTTTCTTT; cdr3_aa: CASSFQDRGRSEAFF
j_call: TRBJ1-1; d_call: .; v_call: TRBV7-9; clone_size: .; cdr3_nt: TGTGCCAGCAGCAAGGAGTCGGGGTTCGTCACTGAAGCTTTCTTT; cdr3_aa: CASSKESGFVTEAFF
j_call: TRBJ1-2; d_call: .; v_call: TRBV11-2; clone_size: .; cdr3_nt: TGTGCCAGCAGCTTAGGGGTACGCAGGCCGGGCTATGGCTACACCTTC; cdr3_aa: CASSLGVRRPGYGYTF
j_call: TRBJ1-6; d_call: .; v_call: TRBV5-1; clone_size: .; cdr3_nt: TGCGCCAGCAGCTTGGCCGGAAGGTCACCCCTCCACTTT; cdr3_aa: CASSLAGRSPLHF
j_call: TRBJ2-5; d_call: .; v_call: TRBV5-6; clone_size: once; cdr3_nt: TGTGCCAGCAGCATGAGCCGGACCGCGCACCAAGAGACCCAGTACTTC; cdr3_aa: CASSMSRTAHQETQYF
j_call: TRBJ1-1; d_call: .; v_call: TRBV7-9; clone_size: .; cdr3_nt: TGTGCCAGCAGCTTAGAAGGGGGGCTGGGAAACACTGAAGCTTTCTTT; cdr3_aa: CASSLEGGLGNTEAFF
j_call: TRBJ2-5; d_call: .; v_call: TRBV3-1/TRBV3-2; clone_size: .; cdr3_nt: TGTGCCAGCAGCCAAGCAGAGACCCAGTACTTC; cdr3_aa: CASSQAETQYF
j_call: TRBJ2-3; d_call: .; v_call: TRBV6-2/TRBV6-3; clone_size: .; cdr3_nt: TGTGCCAGCAGTTACTCTCCTGACCTGGTGGATACGCAGTATTTT; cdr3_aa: CASSYSPDLVDTQYF
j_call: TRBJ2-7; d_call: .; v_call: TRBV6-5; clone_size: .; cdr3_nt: TGTGCCAGCAGTTCCGGGACTTGGTCTTACGAGCAGTACTTC; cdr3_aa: CASSSGTWSYEQYF
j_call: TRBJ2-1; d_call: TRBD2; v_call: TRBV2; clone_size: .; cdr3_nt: TGTGCCAAGCAGGGACTAGCAGGGCCCAATGAGCAGTTCTTC; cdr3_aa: CAKQGLAGPNEQFF
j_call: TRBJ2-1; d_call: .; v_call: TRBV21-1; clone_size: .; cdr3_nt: TGTGCCAGCAGCTACCCTCAGGTGGGGACAGCCTACAATGAGCAGTTCTTC; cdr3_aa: CASSYPQVGTAYNEQFF